This TCR beta chain was recorded in a study of cytomegalovirus exposure and HLA in healthy donors. With V trimmed by 3 bases and J by 6 bases, 9 bases remained unmatched. Germline loops: CDR1 SGHTA, CDR2 FQGNSA. This CDR3 region has 17 residues. 60 Vbeta and 13 Jbeta primers were used in PCR. Assay: immunoSEQ multiplex PCR; the TCRdb copy retains only in-frame clones and omits some. This sample carries roughly 250,000 clones, 75% to 90% of them seen once, and the ten largest clones take roughly 0.3%. Sequencing was carried out using PBMCs. This rearrangement joins TRBV7-2 to TRBJ2-1; 12 bases are a match to TRBD2. The TCR originated in a girl aged 2 to 10 in good health and CMV-seronegative. The DNA for the CDR3 is TGTGCCAGCAGCTTCCTAGCGGGGGGGCTATTGACCAATGAGCAGTTCTTC. It translates to CASSFLAGGLLTNEQFF.